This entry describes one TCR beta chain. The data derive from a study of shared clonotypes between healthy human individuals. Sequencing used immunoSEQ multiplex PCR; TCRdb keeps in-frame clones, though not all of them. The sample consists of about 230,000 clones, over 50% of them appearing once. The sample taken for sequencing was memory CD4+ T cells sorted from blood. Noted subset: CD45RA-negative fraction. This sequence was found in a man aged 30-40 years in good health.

CDR3 sequence: CASSRETGQGNTGELFF. The CDR3 nucleotides are TGCGCCAGCAGCCGAGAGACCGGACAGGGGAACACCGGGGAGCTGTTTTTT. The chain recombines TRBV4-3 with TRBJ2-2; TRBD1 matches at 8 bases. The trim removed 4 bases at V and 1 base at J, leaving 8 bases unmatched. Per germline, CDR1 LGHNA and CDR2 YSLEER. This CDR3 contains 17 residues.